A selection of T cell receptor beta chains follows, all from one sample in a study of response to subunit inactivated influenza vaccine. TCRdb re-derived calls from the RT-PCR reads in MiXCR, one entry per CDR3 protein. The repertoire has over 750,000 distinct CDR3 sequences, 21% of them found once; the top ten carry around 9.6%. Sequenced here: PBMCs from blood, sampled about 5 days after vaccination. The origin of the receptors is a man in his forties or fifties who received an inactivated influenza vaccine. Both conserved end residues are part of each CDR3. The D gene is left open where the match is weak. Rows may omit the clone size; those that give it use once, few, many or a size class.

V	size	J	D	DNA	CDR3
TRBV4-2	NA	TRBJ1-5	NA	TGTGCCAGCAGCCAAACGGCAGGGCTCCATCAGCCCCAGCATTTT	CASSQTAGLHQPQHF
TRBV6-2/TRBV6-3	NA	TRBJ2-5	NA	TGTGCCAGCAGTCGGACAGGCGCGGGAAGAGAGACCCAGTACTTC	CASSRTGAGRETQYF
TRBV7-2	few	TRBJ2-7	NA	TGTGCCAGCAGCTTAGATCCGGGATCGGTCGAGCAGTACTTC	CASSLDPGSVEQYF
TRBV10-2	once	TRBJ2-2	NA	TGCGCCAGCAGTGAGCTCAGGGGTGTAAGAGGGGAGCTGTTTTTT	CASSELRGVRGELFF
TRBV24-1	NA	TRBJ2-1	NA	TGTGCCACCAGTGACCGCAGGGGCGCCTCCTACAATGAGCAGTTCTTC	CATSDRRGASYNEQFF
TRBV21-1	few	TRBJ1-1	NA	TGTGCCAGCAGCAAAGTTCACGGTTGCACTGAAGCTTTCTTT	CASSKVHGCTEAFF
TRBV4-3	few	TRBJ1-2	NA	TGCGCCAGCAGCCAAGATAGCCCCAGGTTGGATGGCTACACCTTC	CASSQDSPRLDGYTF
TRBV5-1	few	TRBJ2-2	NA	TGCGCCAGCAGCTTGGTGCCAGGAATTACCGGGGAGCTGTTTTTT	CASSLVPGITGELFF
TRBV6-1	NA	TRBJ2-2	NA	TGTGCCAGCACCCACAGGGAGATGAACACCGGGGAGCTGTTTTTT	CASTHREMNTGELFF
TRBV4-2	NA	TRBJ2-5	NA	TGTGCCAGCAGCCCCACCAGGGGGGGGGCAAAAGAGACCCAGTACTTC	CASSPTRGGAKETQYF
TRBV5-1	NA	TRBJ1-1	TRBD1	TGCGCCAGCAGCCCCCAGGACAGGGTTTCAGGCACTGAAGCTTTCTTT	CASSPQDRVSGTEAFF
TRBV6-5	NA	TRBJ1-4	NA	TGTGCCAGCAGTTACTCCAACCAGGGGCGGGCGGCAACTAATGAAAAACTGTTTTTT	CASSYSNQGRAATNEKLFF
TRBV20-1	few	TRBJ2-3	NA	TGCAGTGCTCTCAGTGCGGGGGCGGACACAGATACGCAGTATTTT	CSALSAGADTDTQYF
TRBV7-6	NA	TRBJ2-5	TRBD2	TGTGCCAGCAGCTTAGAGGGGAGGGGTCAAGAGACCCAGTACTTC	CASSLEGRGQETQYF
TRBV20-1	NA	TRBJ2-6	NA	TGCAGTGCTACAAAACCGGGACAAAGCTCTGGGGCCAACGTCCTGACTTTC	CSATKPGQSSGANVLTF
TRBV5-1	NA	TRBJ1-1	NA	TGCGCCAGCAGCTTTTCAGGGTACGACACTGAAGCTTTCTTT	CASSFSGYDTEAFF
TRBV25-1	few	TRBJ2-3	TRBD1	TGTGCCAGCAGTGAAACCAATCGACAGGGCCTCACAGATACGCAGTATTTT	CASSETNRQGLTDTQYF
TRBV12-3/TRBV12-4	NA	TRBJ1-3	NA	TGTGCCTTCAGTTTAGATACTCGGAGACCGGCTGTTGGAAACACCATATATTTT	CAFSLDTRRPAVGNTIYF
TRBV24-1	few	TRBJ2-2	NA	TGTGCCACCAAGGACAGTAACACCGGGGAGCTGTTTTTT	CATKDSNTGELFF
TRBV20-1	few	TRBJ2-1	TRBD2	TGCAGTGCTACGCCCTCTAGCGGTAGCTACCATGAGCAGTTCTTC	CSATPSSGSYHEQFF
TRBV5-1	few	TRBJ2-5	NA	TGCGCCAGCAGCGGTCTGCCTCAAGAGACCCAGTACTTC	CASSGLPQETQYF
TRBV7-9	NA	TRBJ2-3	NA	TGTGCCAGCAGCTCACCTGACTACTACACAGATACGCAGTATTTT	CASSSPDYYTDTQYF
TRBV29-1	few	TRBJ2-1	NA	TGCAGCGTTGACTGGAAGGATAATGAGCAGTTCTTC	CSVDWKDNEQFF
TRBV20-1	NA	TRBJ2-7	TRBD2	TGCAGTGCTGGGGGGGGGAGTGCGTCCTACGAGCAGTACTTC	CSAGGGSASYEQYF
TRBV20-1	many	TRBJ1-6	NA	TGCAGTGCTAGGACGACTGGCTCTCCTTCACCCCTCCACTTT	CSARTTGSPSPLHF
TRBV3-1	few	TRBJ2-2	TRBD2	TGTGCCAGCAGCCACGGACTAGCGACTAACACCGGGGAGCTGTTTTTT	CASSHGLATNTGELFF
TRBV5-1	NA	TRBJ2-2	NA	TGCGCCAGCAGCACGGGGGCTGGGGTGTCCGGGGAGCTGTTTTTT	CASSTGAGVSGELFF
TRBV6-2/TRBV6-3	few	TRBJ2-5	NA	TGTGCCAGCGGACTATCCGGTTGGAGCCAAGAGACCCAGTACTTC	CASGLSGWSQETQYF
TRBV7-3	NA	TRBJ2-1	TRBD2	TGTGCCAGCAGCCGCGGGAGAGGGGACAATGAGCAGTTCTTC	CASSRGRGDNEQFF
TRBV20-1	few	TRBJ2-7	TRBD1	TGCAGTGCTAGGGTTCGACAGGGGGCCGACGAGCAGTACTTC	CSARVRQGADEQYF
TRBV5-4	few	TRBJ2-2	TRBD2	TGTGCCAGCAGCTTGGCCGCCCTAGCGGGAGACCCAAGGAACACCGGGGAGCTGTTTTTT	CASSLAALAGDPRNTGELFF
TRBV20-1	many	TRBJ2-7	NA	TGCAGTGCTCCCGACAGCTACGAGCAGTACTTC	CSAPDSYEQYF
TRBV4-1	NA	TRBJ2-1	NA	TGCGCCAGCAGCCGACAAATTCCGGGACGGACATACAATGAGCAGTTCTTC	CASSRQIPGRTYNEQFF
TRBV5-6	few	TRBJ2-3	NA	TGTGCCAGCAACACCTTCCCGGGACTTCCCCTTTTT	CASNTFPGLPLF
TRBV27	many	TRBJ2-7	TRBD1	TGTGCCAGCAGTCCGGTTGGGACAGGGGCCTACGAGCAGTACTTC	CASSPVGTGAYEQYF
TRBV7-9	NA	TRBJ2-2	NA	TGTGCCAGCAGCTTAGTAGACTACCTGAAGACCGGGGAGCTGTTTTTT	CASSLVDYLKTGELFF
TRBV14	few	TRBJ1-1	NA	TGTGCCAGCAGCCAAGCGCCTGCGAACACTGAAGCTTTCTTT	CASSQAPANTEAFF
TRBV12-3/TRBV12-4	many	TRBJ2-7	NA	TGTGCCAGCAGTTTTCCGGGGTCCGAGCAGTACTTC	CASSFPGSEQYF
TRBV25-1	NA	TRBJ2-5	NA	TGTGCCAGCAGTGAATCGAGGGTAATTAAAGAGACCCAGTACTTC	CASSESRVIKETQYF
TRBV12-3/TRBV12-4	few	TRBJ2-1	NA	TGTGCCAGCAGTAGCGGAATTAGTGGCAATGAGCAGTTCTTC	CASSSGISGNEQFF
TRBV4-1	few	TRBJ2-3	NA	TGCGCCAGCAGCACGGTTGGTCGATCAGCAGATACGCAGTATTTT	CASSTVGRSADTQYF
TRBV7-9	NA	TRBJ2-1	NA	TGTGCCAGCAGCTACGCCCGTCGCGGGGGCCCCTACAATGAGCAGTTCTTC	CASSYARRGGPYNEQFF
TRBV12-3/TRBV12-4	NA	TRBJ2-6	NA	TGTGCCAGCAGTTTCAGCGTCCCTGGGGCCAACGTCCTGACTTTC	CASSFSVPGANVLTF
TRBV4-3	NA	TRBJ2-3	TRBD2	TGCGCCAGCAGCCAAGCTCAAGCGGGACTAGCGGGGGATACGCAGTATTTT	CASSQAQAGLAGDTQYF
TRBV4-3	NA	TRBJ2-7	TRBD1	TGCGCCAGCAGCCAGTTGCCGGGACAGGGGGCCGAGCAGTACTTC	CASSQLPGQGAEQYF
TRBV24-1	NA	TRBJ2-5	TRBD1	TGTGCCACCAGTGATTTTGGACAGGGGGCTATGCAAGAGACCCAGTACTTC	CATSDFGQGAMQETQYF
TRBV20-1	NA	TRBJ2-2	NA	TGCAGTGCTAGCACGGGGGTTAGCGGGGAGCTGTTTTTT	CSASTGVSGELFF
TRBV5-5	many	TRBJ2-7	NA	TGTGCCAGCAGCTTCGCAGAAATCTACGAGCAGTACTTC	CASSFAEIYEQYF
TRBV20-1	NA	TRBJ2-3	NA	TGCAGTGCTGATGGACTACGCACAGATACGCAGTATTTT	CSADGLRTDTQYF
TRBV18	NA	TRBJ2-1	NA	TGTGCCAGCTCACGAGAGGGCCTCGACAATGAGCAGTTCTTC	CASSREGLDNEQFF
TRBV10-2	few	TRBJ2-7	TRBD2	TGCGCCAGCAGTATAACGGGGGGGGTCGAGCAGTACTTC	CASSITGGVEQYF
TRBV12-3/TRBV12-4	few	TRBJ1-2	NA	TGTGCCAGCAGTTTAGCGCTAATTCCGGGAGGTGGCTACACCTTC	CASSLALIPGGGYTF
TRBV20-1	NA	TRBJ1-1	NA	TGCAGTGCCACGAACAGGAACACTGAAGCTTTCTTT	CSATNRNTEAFF
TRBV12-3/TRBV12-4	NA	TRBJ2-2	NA	TGTGCCAGCACCTTAGACAACGGGGAGCTGTTTTTT	CASTLDNGELFF